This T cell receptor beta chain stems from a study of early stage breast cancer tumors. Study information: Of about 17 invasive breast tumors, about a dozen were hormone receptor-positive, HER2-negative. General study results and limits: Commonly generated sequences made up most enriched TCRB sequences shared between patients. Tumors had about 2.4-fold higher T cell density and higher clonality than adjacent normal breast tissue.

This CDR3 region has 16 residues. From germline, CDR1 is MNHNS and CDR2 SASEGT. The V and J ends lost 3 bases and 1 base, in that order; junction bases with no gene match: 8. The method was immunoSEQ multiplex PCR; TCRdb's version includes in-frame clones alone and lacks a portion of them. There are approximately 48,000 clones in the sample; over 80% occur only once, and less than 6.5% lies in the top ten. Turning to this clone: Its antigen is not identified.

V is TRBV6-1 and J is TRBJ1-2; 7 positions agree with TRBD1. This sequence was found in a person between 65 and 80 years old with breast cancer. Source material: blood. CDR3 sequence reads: CASSDHTTGSNYGYTF. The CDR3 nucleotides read TGTGCCAGCAGTGACCATACGACAGGGAGTAACTATGGCTACACCTTC.